Here is one T cell receptor (beta chain) with its context. No antigen is known for it. Expressed TCRB transcripts were sequenced because the entire RNA isolate underwent reverse transcription. Assay used: immunoSEQ multiplex PCR; TCRdb lists only in-frame clones, some missing. The sample shows about half a million clones, approximately 30% of them seen only once. This sample stems from a study of beta chain features in type 1 diabetes. Study results and caveats: High TCR expression in some cells could lead to their over-representation in cDNA sequencing. In the patient group, naive, central memory and Treg TCRB repertoires seemed more alike than in the healthy donor group. Shortening that was moderate but significant affected the TCRB CDR3s of Type 1 diabetes patients in all four CD4+ subsets.

Blood was drawn once from each donor into heparinised tubes. The draws averaged approximately 120 mL. The origin of this receptor is a man between 18 and 29 years old in good health. The sequenced sample consisted of naive CD4+ T cells from blood.

CDR3 residues: CASSLTDRAKNIQYF. CDR3 nucleotide sequence: TGTGCCAGCAGTTTAACTGACAGAGCCAAAAACATTCAGTACTTC. V gene TRBV27 combines with J gene TRBJ2-4, with D possibly TRBD1 on 5 matching bases. CDR3 length equals 15 residues. Deletions cut 2 bases from V and 0 bases from J, with 8 bases between. Germline V lookup: CDR1 MNHEY, CDR2 SMNVEV (reference sequence).